This TCR beta chain was obtained from a study of technical replicates of blood from four donors. About this clone itself: Other nucleotide sequences from this sample produce the same CDR3.

TCRdb keeps only in-frame clones here, not all; method: immunoSEQ multiplex PCR. This repertoire shows around 100,000 clones, around 96% found once; its top ten account for about 0.3%. V dropped 3 bases and J dropped 6 bases, with 22 bases sitting between them. Germline V CDR1 and CDR2: SEHNR, FQNEAQ (reference sequence). The CDR3 runs 17 residues. The specimen sequenced was T cells isolated from PBMCs. This TCR came from a human donor in good health. The chain employs TRBV7-9 and TRBJ2-3; possible D gene TRBD2, 6 bases. This chain's CDR3 is CASSLGPLAGGPDTQYF. The CDR3 nucleotides read TGTGCCAGCAGCTTGGGCCCCCTAGCAGGAGGGCCGGATACGCAGTATTTT.